The clone carrying this T cell receptor (beta chain) has only a few counts. Its antigen is unknown. This specimen comes from a study of radiotherapy plus CTLA-4 blockade in lung cancer. The study, taken as a whole, reports: In blood, early T cell clone dynamics reportedly predicted response best, together with interferon-beta.

Sequenced by immunoSEQ multiplex PCR; TCRdb stores in-frame clones only, minus some. Among about 49,000 clones listed, about three quarters were seen once. The CDR3 runs to 14 residues. With 5 bases removed from V and 7 bases from J, the gap between germline ends came to 14 bases. Germline V gene sequence: CDR1 MNHNS, CDR2 SASEGT. The chain uses TRBV6-1 and TRBJ1-4; D not resolved. The starting material was peripheral blood, obtained from a patient treated with radiotherapy plus ipilimumab. The receptor comes from a human donor with non-small cell lung cancer who had a complete response to radiotherapy plus ipilimumab. CDR3 bases: TGTGCCAGCAGTCAAGGGAGTATGGGTGAAAAACTGTTTTTT. This translates into CASSQGSMGEKLFF.